This T cell receptor (beta chain) derives from a study of beta chain features in type 1 diabetes. Investigators reverse transcribed all isolated RNA, so they sequenced expressed TCRB transcripts. Measured with immunoSEQ multiplex PCR; TCRdb has only the in-frame clones, and not every one. The repertoire holds 300,000 to 350,000 clones, with about 13% as singletons. The study, taken as a whole, reports: More deletions and fewer insertions at VDJ junctions were found in patients with type 1 diabetes. Moderate yet significant TCRB CDR3 shortening was seen in Type 1 diabetes patients in all four CD4+ subsets.

This clone was counted a few times. Its target is not known. Source material: naive CD4+ T cells from blood. The receptor comes from a woman between 18 and 30 years old with type 1 diabetes.

The CDR3 loop is CASRMGQTEETQYF. In nucleotides, the CDR3 is TGCGCCAGCAGGATGGGACAGACGGAAGAGACCCAGTACTTC. The V gene is TRBV5-1, the J gene TRBJ2-5, with TRBD1 identical over 7 bases. The CDR3 covers 14 residues. Germline V gene sequence: CDR1 SGHRS, CDR2 YFSETQ. Trimming removed 5 bases from V and 3 bases from J; junction bases left unmatched: 7.